This T cell receptor (beta chain) appears in the sequencing data of a study of tumor and adjacent non-tumor tissue in lung cancer. Study information: Each sample yielded 3.5 million to 4.5 million productive TCRbeta reads on average. General study findings and limits: Tumor tissue had significantly higher TCR diversity than normal lung.

Three rounds of nested PCR, following a modified ARM-PCR protocol, produced the TCRbeta library. TCRdb analysed the multiplex PCR reads with MiXCR anew, one entry per CDR3 protein. The data show around 120,000 distinct CDR3 sequences, with 66% seen just once and roughly 12% held by the top ten. RNA was extracted from bulk tissue without any cell sorting. For this clonotype: Its antigen remains unknown. A much larger clone differs from this one at a single base, so this may be a read error.

Germline V gives CDR1 LGHNA, CDR2 YNFKEQ. The V and J ends lost 3 bases and 5 bases, in that order; junction bases with no gene match: 13. CDR3 length equals 16 residues. Sequencing was done on a sample of lung tumor tissue. V is TRBV4-2 and J is TRBJ2-7; 7 nucleotides align to TRBD2. This sequence was found in a man aged 30 to 45 with non-small cell lung cancer. The CDR3 bases are TGTGCCAGCAGCCACCCAGGGACTCGGGGGGTCCACGAGCAGTACTTC. Its translation is CASSHPGTRGVHEQYF.